This T cell receptor (beta chain) stems from a study of CD8 T cells in ankylosing spondylitis. By quantitative 5'-RACE with molecular barcodes, the TCR beta libraries were made. MiXCR was run by TCRdb on the 5' RACE reads, yielding one entry per CDR3 protein. Of 55,000 or so distinct CDR3 sequences detected, approximately 7% appear once; the ten largest clones hold about 8.1%. Germline V gene sequence: CDR1 LGHNA, CDR2 YNFKEQ. V lost 4 bases, J lost 7 bases, and 7 bases stayed unmatched. The CDR3 sequence is 15 residues long. This clonotype was found a few times. Its antigen is unknown. Study-wide findings and caveats: CD8+ disease-linked clones were present at relatively low frequencies in blood. There was reportedly significant enrichment of clones that were disease-linked in matched ankylosing spondylitis synovial fluid. A motif of under 10 highly homologous TCR beta variants was seen as apparently characteristic of ankylosing spondylitis blood.

The source is a female donor with ankylosing spondylitis or in good health (not recorded which). The sequenced sample consisted of blood, either unsorted or a sorted T cell fraction (not recorded which). The chain couples TRBV4-2 to TRBJ2-1, with 10 bases lining up with TRBD2. The CDR3, as DNA: TGTGCCAGCAGCCCCACCGGGACTAGCGTGAATGAGCAGTTCTTC. Translated: CASSPTGTSVNEQFF.